The source of this T cell receptor (beta chain) is a study of PD-1 blockade in classical Hodgkin lymphoma. Note on this clone: Its antigen is not identified.

General study findings and limits: TCR diversity in CD4+, not CD8+, cells rose significantly by C4D1. Whatever underlies the repertoire differences (possibly disease activity or prior therapy) remains undefined.

This CDR3 has 13 amino acids. V was pared by 7 bases and J by 7 bases, with 13 bases between. Germline V gene sequence: CDR1 SGHAT, CDR2 FQNNGV. Relapse was seen in all patients after autologous stem cell transplantation, and brentuximab vedotin exposure was variable. Some clones are missing from TCRdb's copy, which holds only in-frame ones; the method was immunoSEQ multiplex PCR. The sample gives 42,000 or so clones, roughly nine tenths of which show up once; approximately 6% is in the top ten. This sequence was found in a human donor with classical Hodgkin lymphoma. The sequenced sample was peripheral blood mononuclear cells (PBMCs), obtained before the second cycle of nivolumab. The chain uses TRBV11-2 and TRBJ1-4; D gene unclear. The CDR3 loop is CASTDRTREKLFF. The CDR3 nucleotides are TGTGCCAGCACCGATCGAACACGTGAAAAACTGTTTTTT.